This TCR beta chain was captured by sequencing in a study of cytomegalovirus exposure and HLA in healthy donors. PCR involved 60 Vbeta and 13 Jbeta primers. Assay: immunoSEQ multiplex PCR; the TCRdb copy retains only in-frame clones and omits some. Here the sample spans 120,000 or so clones, about 73% being singletons. The CDR3 contains 14 residues. Germline V gene sequence: CDR1 SQVTM, CDR2 ANQGSEA. The junction had 6 bases not matched to a gene; V was cut back by 7 bases and J by 0 bases. The sample taken for sequencing was PBMCs. V gene TRBV29-1 combines with J gene TRBJ2-3, with 8 bases lining up with TRBD2. The clonotype originates from a woman aged 40 to 50 in good health and CMV-seronegative. The CDR3 DNA reads as TGCAGCGCTGGAGCGGGAGAGAGCACAGATACGCAGTATTTT. This encodes CSAGAGESTDTQYF.